This record covers a single TCR beta chain. TCR beta sequencing was performed on blood CD8+ and CD4+ T cells. Looked up from germline, CDR1 is MGHRA and CDR2 is YSYEKL. Trimming cost V 4 bases and J 10 bases; bases outside gene matches: 16. CDR3 length: 17 amino acids. This entry belongs to a study of CD8 T cells in Susac syndrome. Random hexamers were used to reverse transcribe an amount of roughly 0.5 to 1 ug RNA. Amplification of TCR beta CDR3 by immunoSEQ multiplex PCR spanned 54 Vbeta and 13 Jbeta. TCRdb itself ran the immunoSEQ multiplex PCR reads through MiXCR, one entry per CDR3 protein. The sample carries 130,000 or so distinct CDR3 sequences, roughly 80% recorded once.

The sequencing sample was made of CD8+ T cells from PBMCs. The sequence was collected from a human donor with multiple sclerosis. The V gene is TRBV4-1, the J gene TRBJ2-1; 10 nucleotides match TRBD2. CDR3 DNA: TGCGCCAGCAGCCCACTCGAAACTAGCGGGGCGGGAGAAGAGCAGTTCTTC. It is translated as CASSPLETSGAGEEQFF.